These 6 T cell receptor beta chains share one sample of origin, sequenced in a study of control samples from healthy donors and cancer patients. Assay: immunoSEQ multiplex PCR; the TCRdb copy retains only in-frame clones and omits some. The sample holds 95,000 to 150,000 clones, approximately 90% seen once. Sequencing input: blood. The receptor source for this set is a woman younger than 30 in good health.

This chain connects TRBV11-2 to TRBJ2-3, with D possibly being TRBD1 or TRBD2 (7 bases each). CDR3 length: 16 amino acids. Germline CDR1 and CDR2: SGHAT and FQNNGV. V lost 5 bases to trimming and J lost 3 bases, with 18 bases between them. This CDR3 reads CASSLPSGGVTDTQYF. The DNA for the CDR3 is TGTGCCAGCAGCCTCCCGTCAGGGGGGGTGACAGATACGCAGTATTTT.

This chain links TRBV28 with TRBJ2-7; D uncertain. The CDR3 spans 18 residues. Trimming removed 4 bases from V and 2 bases from J, with 24 bases in between. Germline assignment: CDR1 MDHEN and CDR2 SYDVKM. This chain's CDR3 is CASSSAPRSPLYPYEQYF. In DNA form, the CDR3 reads TGTGCCAGCAGTTCCGCCCCCCGATCCCCCCTTTACCCCTACGAGCAGTACTTC. The whole variable domain, remainder taken from reference TRBV28 and TRBJ2-7, is DVKVTQSSRYLVKRTGEKVFLECVQDMDHENMFWYRQDPGLGLRLIYFSYDVKMKEKGDIPEGYSVSREKKERFSLILESASTNQTSMYLCASSSAPRSPLYPYEQYFGPGTRLTVT.

This chain joins TRBV5-4 and TRBJ2-7; D gene uncertain. This CDR3 region has 13 residues. Germline V gives CDR1 SGHNT, CDR2 YYREEE (reference sequence). The ends were cut back, 2 bases at V and 2 bases at J, with 8 bases in the middle. CDR3 DNA: TGTGCCAGCAGCTTTTACGGCCCCTACGAGCAGTACTTC. As protein: CASSFYGPYEQYF.

The rearrangement joins TRBV29-1 to TRBJ1-2; 7 bases fit TRBD1. V shed 6 bases and J 2 bases; nucleotides not matched to a gene: 6. This CDR3 has 13 amino acids. Germline loops: CDR1 SQVTM, CDR2 ANQGSEA. The CDR3 bases are TGCAGCGTATGGACAGGTGCCAACTATGGCTACACCTTC. It translates to CSVWTGANYGYTF.

This clone was recorded a few times. The gene calls are TRBV18 and TRBJ2-7; D is ambiguous. Germline assignment: CDR1 KGHSH and CDR2 LQKENI. Deletions cut 4 bases from V and 4 bases from J, with 11 bases between. The CDR3 covers 13 residues. The chain's CDR3 is CASSLTRGYEQYF. The DNA for the CDR3 is TGTGCCAGCTCACTGACCAGAGGATACGAGCAGTACTTC.

This sequence joins TRBV30 and TRBJ1-4; D is ambiguous. V was shortened by 0 bases and J by 5 bases, with 7 bases between the two germline ends. The germline CDR1 and CDR2 sequences are GTSNPN and SVGIG (reference sequence). The CDR3 totals 13 residues. CDR3 sequence: CAWSVGRNEKLFF. DNA of the CDR3: TGTGCCTGGAGTGTAGGGCGAAATGAAAAACTGTTTTTT.